This TCR beta chain was observed in a study of cytomegalovirus exposure and HLA in healthy donors. As for this clone: Its antigen is currently unknown.

This table comes from immunoSEQ multiplex PCR, and its TCRdb copy is limited to in-frame clones, with some not included. The sample carries approximately 60,000 clones, around 90% recorded once. Study results and caveats: In vitro checks showed that three CMV-associated chains really do target CMV antigens. Most TCR sequences were seen very rarely across donors, but some public TCRs occurred in many.

The CDR3 contains 14 residues. The germline V gene encodes CDR1 SNHLY and CDR2 FYNNEI. V shed 8 bases and J shed 2 bases, with 13 bases lying between them. The TCR sequence derives from a man aged 18 to 35 in good health and CMV-seronegative. The V gene is TRBV2, the J gene TRBJ2-4, with D possibly TRBD1 on 6 matching bases. Input material: PBMCs. DNA for the CDR3: TGTGCCAGCGGGTATGACAGGACCAAAAACATTCAGTACTTC. Translated: CASGYDRTKNIQYF.